The 7 T cell receptor beta chains reported below all come from one sample, sequenced in a study of T cell responses to AZD1222 COVID-19 vaccine. TCRdb's table, derived via immunoSEQ multiplex PCR, lists solely in-frame clones and lacks some. The repertoire consists of fewer than 200,000 clones, with over 80% occurring once and the leading ten covering over 9.5%. This specimen consisted of peripheral blood, obtained on day 0 of AZD1222 vaccination. The receptors were gathered from an adult in good health.

The chain couples TRBV2 to TRBJ2-7; the D gene is possibly TRBD2 (6 bases). This CDR3 spans 12 amino acids. Per germline, CDR1 SNHLY and CDR2 FYNNEI. The V gene lost 11 bases and the J gene lost 0 bases, with 11 bases spanning the gap. CDR3 loop: CAFGGSSYEQYF. CDR3 nucleotides: TGTGCCTTCGGAGGGAGCTCCTACGAGCAGTACTTC.

The rearrangement joins TRBV28 to TRBJ1-1; D is unresolved. The V gene lost 6 bases and the J gene lost 4 bases, with 12 bases spanning the gap. Germline V gene data show CDR1 as MDHEN and CDR2 as SYDVKM. CDR3 length: 13 residues. The CDR3 nucleotides read TGTGCCAGCAGCTTGAGGTGGGTCACTGAAGCTTTCTTT. It encodes CASSLRWVTEAFF.

The chain links TRBV12-5 to TRBJ1-5; no clear D. The germline V gene has CDR1 LGHNT and CDR2 FRNRAP. V lost 2 bases and J 6 bases, leaving 5 bases between the germline ends. The CDR3 runs 12 residues. The CDR3 protein is CASGLMGQPQHF. CDR3 DNA: TGTGCTAGTGGTTTGATGGGTCAGCCCCAGCATTTT.

This clone came up many times. V gene TRBV7-2 combines with J gene TRBJ2-7; 7 bases match TRBD1. With V trimmed by 5 bases and J by 0 bases, 10 bases remained unmatched. CDR1 is SGHTA, CDR2 FQGNSA, per germline. The CDR3 is 16 residues long. CDR3 in DNA: TGTGCCAGCAGCCCGTGGACAGGCCCGAGCTCCTACGAGCAGTACTTC. As protein: CASSPWTGPSSYEQYF.

The chain has TRBV27 and TRBJ1-2, with a tentative D call TRBD1 (5 bases). The germline V and J ends were trimmed by 6 bases and 2 bases, with 16 bases remaining between them. Germline values: CDR1 MNHEY, CDR2 SMNVEV (reference sequence). This CDR3 has 15 residues. CDR3 sequence: CASRTRGRRNYGYTF. For the CDR3, the DNA is TGTGCCAGCAGAACACGGGGCAGGAGAAACTATGGCTACACCTTC.

V usage is TRBV6-6 and J usage is TRBJ1-2; tentative D call: TRBD1 (5 bases). Per germline, CDR1 MNHNY and CDR2 SVGAGI (reference sequence). With 2 bases removed from V and 5 bases from J, the gap between germline ends came to 12 bases. The CDR3 totals 14 residues. The CDR3 region has the DNA TGTGCCAGCAGTTACGAGGAGGGGAGGTATGGCTACACCTTC. Its protein product is CASSYEEGRYGYTF.

This clone was detected only once. J is TRBJ1-2 and V is TRBV12-3 or TRBV12-4; TRBD1 might be the D (5 bases). This CDR3 is 13 amino acids long. V lost 7 bases and J 5 bases, leaving 14 bases between the germline ends. As DNA, the CDR3 is TGTGCCAGCACCCCGACAGATTCTTATGGCTACACCTTC. Translated: CASTPTDSYGYTF.